This section outlines one TCR beta chain sequence together with its context. Antigen: not known. These data originate in a study of OX40 agonist ivuxolimab in advanced cancers. Study overall: Given to patients was ivuxolimab, an agonistic anti-OX40 (CD134) antibody. Patients undergoing dose escalation presented with hepatocellular carcinoma, melanoma, renal cell or head and neck cancer.

Here immunoSEQ multiplex PCR was the method, and the copy in TCRdb shows in-frame clones only, minus some. Here the sample spans about 56,000 clones, around 90% being singletons. V was clipped by 4 bases and J by 5 bases; unmatched bases: 7. The CDR3 runs to 15 residues. Germline V CDR1 and CDR2: SGHVS, FNYEAQ. General study points: The CD4+ and CD8+ T cells in the blood had expanded clonally by week 6 at 0.1 to 3.0 mg/kg. Expanded clones were, on average, more numerous among CD8+ T cells than CD4+.

V and J are TRBV7-6 and TRBJ2-7, with 11 bases fitting TRBD2. Specimen: CD4+ or CD8+ T cells sorted from blood, collected in a trial of the OX40 agonist ivuxolimab. The TCR sequence derives from an adult with an advanced solid tumor such as melanoma, head and neck, liver or kidney cancer. CDR3 amino acids: CASSWGLAAGDEQYF. The CDR3 DNA reads as TGTGCCAGCAGCTGGGGACTAGCGGCCGGGGACGAGCAGTACTTC.